This TCR beta chain derives from a study of T cell clusters in autoimmune cytopenias. On the study more broadly: Healthy donor controls had a mean age of about 56 years and median age of about 60 years.

Germline CDR1 is LNHDA and CDR2 is SQIVND (reference sequence). The CDR3 totals 15 residues. TRB rearrangements were amplified by touch-down multiplex PCR with mixed TRB-A/B primers. TCRdb reprocessed the multiplex PCR reads and reports one entry per CDR3 protein, with no DNA. The listing contains 3,700 or so distinct CDR3 sequences. TRB amplification used 250 ng of peripheral blood genomic DNA. Frequency places this clonotype as medium-sized. These data also formed part of another study, on T cell repertoires in aging, cancer and after chemotherapy.

The chain uses TRBV19 and TRBJ2-5. The clonotype comes from a human donor in good health. Sequenced input: peripheral blood. The CDR3 here is CASSIGLQPRETQYF.